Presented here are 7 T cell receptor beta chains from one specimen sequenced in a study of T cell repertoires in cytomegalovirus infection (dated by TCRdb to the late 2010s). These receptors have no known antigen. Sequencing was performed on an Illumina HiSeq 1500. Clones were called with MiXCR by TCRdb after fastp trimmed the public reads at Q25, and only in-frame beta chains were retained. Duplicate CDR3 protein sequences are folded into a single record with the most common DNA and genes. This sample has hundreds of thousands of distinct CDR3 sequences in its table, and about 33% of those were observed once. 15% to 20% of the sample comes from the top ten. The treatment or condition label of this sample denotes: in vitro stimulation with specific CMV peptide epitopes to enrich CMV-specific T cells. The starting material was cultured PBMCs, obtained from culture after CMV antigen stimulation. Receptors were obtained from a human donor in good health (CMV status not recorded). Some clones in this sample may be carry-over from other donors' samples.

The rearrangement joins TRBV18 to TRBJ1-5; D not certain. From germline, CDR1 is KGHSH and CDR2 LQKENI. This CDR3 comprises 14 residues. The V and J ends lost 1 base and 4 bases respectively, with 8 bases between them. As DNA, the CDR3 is TGTGCCAGCTCACCACAGGACGGAAATCAGCCCCAGCATTTT. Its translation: CASSPQDGNQPQHF. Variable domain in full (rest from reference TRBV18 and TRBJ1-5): NAGVMQNPRHLVRRRGQEARLRCSPMKGHSHVYWYRQLPEEGLKFMVYLQKENIIDESGMPKERFSAEFPKEGPSILRIQQVVRGDSAAYFCASSPQDGNQPQHFGDGTRLSIL.

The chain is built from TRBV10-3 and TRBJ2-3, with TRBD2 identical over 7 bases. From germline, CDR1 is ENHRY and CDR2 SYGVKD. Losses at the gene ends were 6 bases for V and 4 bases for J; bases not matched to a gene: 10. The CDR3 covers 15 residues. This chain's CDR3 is CAIRSREVSADTQYF. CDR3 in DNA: TGTGCCATCAGAAGTCGGGAGGTCTCGGCAGATACGCAGTATTTT.

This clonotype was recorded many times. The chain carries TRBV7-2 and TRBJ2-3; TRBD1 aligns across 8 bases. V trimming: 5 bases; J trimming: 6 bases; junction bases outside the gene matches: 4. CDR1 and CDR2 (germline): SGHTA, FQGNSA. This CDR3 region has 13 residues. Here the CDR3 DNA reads TGTGCCAGCAGCATAGACAGGGGCGATACGCAGTATTTT. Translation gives CASSIDRGDTQYF.

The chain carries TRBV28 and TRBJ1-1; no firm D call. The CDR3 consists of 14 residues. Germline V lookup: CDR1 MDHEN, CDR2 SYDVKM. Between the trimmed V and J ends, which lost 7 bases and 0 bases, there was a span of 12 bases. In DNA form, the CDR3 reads TGTGCCAGCACCTTGGTGACTGTGAACACTGAAGCTTTCTTT. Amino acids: CASTLVTVNTEAFF.

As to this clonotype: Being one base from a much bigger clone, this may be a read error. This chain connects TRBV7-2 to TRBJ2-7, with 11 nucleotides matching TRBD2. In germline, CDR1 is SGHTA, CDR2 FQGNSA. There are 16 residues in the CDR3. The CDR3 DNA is TGTGCCAACAGCCGAGCTAGCGGGAGGACCCTTGGCGAGCAGTACTTC. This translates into CANSRASGRTLGEQYF.

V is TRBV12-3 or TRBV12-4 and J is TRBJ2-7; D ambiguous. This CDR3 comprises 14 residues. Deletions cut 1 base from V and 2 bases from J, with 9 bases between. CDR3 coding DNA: TGTGCCAGCAGTTTAGGGCCGCCCCCCTACGAGCAGTACGTC. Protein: CASSLGPPPYEQYV.

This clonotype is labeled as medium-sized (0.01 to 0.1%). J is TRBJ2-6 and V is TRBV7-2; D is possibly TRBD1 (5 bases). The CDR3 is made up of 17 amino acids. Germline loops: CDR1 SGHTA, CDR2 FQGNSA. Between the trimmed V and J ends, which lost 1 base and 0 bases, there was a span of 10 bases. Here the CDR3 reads CASSLVSTASGANVLTF. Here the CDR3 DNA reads TGTGCCAGCAGCTTAGTTTCGACAGCCTCTGGGGCCAACGTCCTGACTTTC.